What follows describes a single T cell receptor beta chain. The data originate from a study of control samples from healthy donors and cancer patients. Here immunoSEQ multiplex PCR was the method, and the copy in TCRdb shows in-frame clones only, minus some. In the table there are some 95,000 clones, 70% to 90% of which are singletons. Specimen: blood. The receptor's source is a man aged 25 to 45 in good health.

The CDR3 region has the DNA TGCGCCAGCCGGGGACTAGCGGCCTACGAGCAGTACTTC. As protein: CASRGLAAYEQYF. The J gene is TRBJ2-7, the V gene TRBV5-1, with 11 bases that match TRBD2. Germline CDR1 reads SGHRS; CDR2 reads YFSETQ. The CDR3 is 13 residues long. The V and J ends lost 7 bases and 2 bases, in that order; junction bases with no gene match: 2.